One and the same sample provided the 17 T cell receptor beta chains below, sequenced in a study of blood T cell repertoires in COVID-19. Here immunoSEQ multiplex PCR was the method, and the copy in TCRdb shows in-frame clones only, minus some. Of some 220,000 clones listed, over 75% were seen once; the top ten hold about 13%. What was sequenced was peripheral blood. The source is a human donor in a cohort sampled during active COVID-19.

This rearrangement joins TRBV6-5 to TRBJ2-5; D unresolved. Germline values: CDR1 MNHEY, CDR2 SVGAGI. The CDR3 totals 12 residues. Trimming took off 3 bases at V and 5 bases at J, with 7 bases between the two ends. The CDR3 protein is CASSYSGETQYF. In nucleotides, the CDR3 is TGTGCCAGCAGTTATTCCGGGGAGACCCAGTACTTC.

This clone was found once. The chain joins TRBV9 to TRBJ1-2; weak D call: TRBD1 (5 bases). Germline CDR1 and CDR2: SGDLS and YYNGEE. This CDR3 region has 15 residues. V gave up 0 bases and J gave up 2 bases, with 11 bases separating them. Here the CDR3 DNA reads TGTGCCAGCAGCGTAGGTACAGGACCAAACTATGGCTACACCTTC. Translation: CASSVGTGPNYGYTF. Looking up the rest from reference TRBV9 and TRBJ1-2 gives the full variable domain: DSGVTQTPKHLITATGQRVTLRCSPRSGDLSVYWYQQSLDQGLQFLIQYYNGEERAKGNILERFSAQQFPDLHSELNLSSLELGDSALYFCASSVGTGPNYGYTFGSGTRLTVV.

The chain recombines TRBV7-8 with TRBJ1-1, with a weak D call TRBD1 (5 bases). The CDR3 length is 14 residues. Per germline, CDR1 SGHVS and CDR2 FQNEAQ. Trimming left V 4 bases short and J 4 bases short, with 13 bases between. The CDR3, as DNA: TGTGCCAGCAGCTGGGGCATGAGTGGCACTGAAGCTTTCTTT. Amino acids: CASSWGMSGTEAFF.

The gene calls are TRBV5-4 and TRBJ1-4; weak D call: TRBD1 (5 bases). Trimming cost V 3 bases and J 2 bases, with 14 bases left between them. Per germline, CDR1 SGHNT and CDR2 YYREEE (reference sequence). CDR3 length: 16 amino acids. The CDR3 protein is CASSSGHLRTNEKLFF. CDR3 nucleotide sequence: TGTGCCAGCAGCTCAGGACACCTGAGGACTAATGAAAAACTGTTTTTT.

This clone was seen more than once but under ten times. The rearrangement links TRBV7-6 to TRBJ2-5; TRBD2 matches at 7 bases. CDR1 is SGHVS, CDR2 FNYEAQ, per germline. V was clipped by 1 base and J by 5 bases; unmatched bases: 7. The CDR3 runs to 15 residues. CDR3: CASSLVGLAVETQYF. In nucleotides, the CDR3 is TGTGCCAGCAGCTTAGTGGGCCTAGCGGTGGAGACCCAGTACTTC.

The J gene is TRBJ1-6, the V gene TRBV27; D uncertain. The CDR3 spans 14 residues. The germline V gene encodes CDR1 MNHEY and CDR2 SMNVEV (reference sequence). V was trimmed by 6 bases and J by 7 bases, leaving 13 bases between them. This chain's CDR3 is CASRVTVINSPLHF. The CDR3, as DNA: TGTGCCAGCAGGGTTACAGTTATCAATTCACCCCTCCACTTT.

The rearrangement links TRBV5-1 to TRBJ2-3; TRBD2 aligns across 11 bases. The CDR3 is made up of 14 amino acids. The V segment lost 4 bases and the J segment 4 bases; nucleotides outside the gene matches: 2. The germline CDR1 and CDR2 sequences are SGHRS and YFSETQ. The CDR3 bases are TGCGCCAGCAGCCTTAGCGGGAGGGCAGATACGCAGTATTTT. It translates to CASSLSGRADTQYF. The variable domain in full, completed from reference TRBV5-1 and TRBJ2-3, reads KAGVTQTPRYLIKTRGQQVTLSCSPISGHRSVSWYQQTPGQGLQFLFEYFSETQRNKGNFPGRFSGRQFSNSRSEMNVSTLELGDSALYLCASSLSGRADTQYFGPGTRLTVL.

The chain combines TRBV9 with TRBJ2-3, with 7 bases lining up with TRBD2. The CDR3 is made up of 13 amino acids. Germline trimming cut 3 bases from V and 9 bases from J; bases unmatched to any gene: 7. CDR1 is SGDLS, CDR2 YYNGEE, per germline. The CDR3: CASSDPAGWTQYF. The CDR3 DNA reads TGTGCCAGCAGCGACCCAGCGGGATGGACGCAGTATTTT.

The chain is built from TRBV4-2 and TRBJ1-1; tentative D call: TRBD1 (5 bases). Germline lookup yields CDR1 LGHNA and CDR2 YNFKEQ. Trimming took 0 bases from V and 3 from J, leaving 14 bases between them. The CDR3 covers 16 residues. CDR3 in amino acids: CASSQDGDRRDTEAFF. CDR3 DNA sequence: TGTGCCAGCAGCCAAGATGGAGACAGACGGGACACTGAAGCTTTCTTT.

The rearrangement uses TRBV7-2 and TRBJ2-1; 8 nucleotides align to TRBD2. Looked up from germline, CDR1 is SGHTA and CDR2 is FQGNSA. Germline trimming cut 1 base from V and 5 bases from J; bases unmatched to any gene: 4. The CDR3 covers 15 residues. CDR3 residues: CASSLGGLGDNEQFF. The CDR3 DNA reads as TGTGCCAGCAGCTTAGGGGGACTAGGGGACAATGAGCAGTTCTTC.

This chain links TRBV18 with TRBJ1-5; tentative D call: TRBD1 (5 bases). V was trimmed by 2 bases and J by 6 bases, leaving 17 bases between them. Germline CDR1 and CDR2: KGHSH and LQKENI. CDR3 length equals 16 residues. The CDR3 bases are TGTGCCAGCTCACCAGGGGCGGCCTCTTATGGTCAGCCCCAGCATTTT. Amino acids: CASSPGAASYGQPQHF.

The chain combines TRBV28 with TRBJ1-2; unclear D gene. The CDR3 is 12 residues long. Germline assignment: CDR1 MDHEN and CDR2 SYDVKM. The V end was cut by 2 bases, the J end by 5 bases, with 6 bases between. As DNA, the CDR3 is TGTGCCAGCAGTTTAACGCGTTATGGCTACACCTTC. Translating it yields CASSLTRYGYTF.

This chain links TRBV10-1 with TRBJ1-5, with 8 nucleotides matching TRBD1. The germline CDR1 and CDR2 sequences are WNHNN and SYGVQD (reference sequence). CDR3 length equals 12 residues. V dropped 1 base and J dropped 14; count of bases not matched to a gene: 4. CDR3 sequence (DNA): TGCGCCAGCAGTGAGTTGGCAGGGGGCAAGCATTTT. Translating it yields CASSELAGGKHF.

The chain joins TRBV4-3 to TRBJ1-5; D remains unclear. The CDR3 loop spans 14 amino acids. Germline values: CDR1 LGHNA, CDR2 YSLEER. Trimming shortened V by 2 bases and J by 2 bases, and 7 bases separated the two germline ends. The CDR3 DNA reads as TGCGCCAGCAGCCAAAAGAGGGGCAATCAGCCCCAGCATTTT. This gives the protein CASSQKRGNQPQHF.

The J gene is TRBJ2-1, the V gene TRBV4-3; 9 bases line up with TRBD2. Germline CDR1 and CDR2: LGHNA and YSLEER. Trimming removed 4 bases from V and 9 bases from J; junction bases left unmatched: 16. The CDR3 has 17 residues. CDR3 residues: CASSLSRGSGGSGEQFF. The CDR3 region has the DNA TGCGCCAGCAGCCTATCCCGCGGAAGCGGGGGGTCTGGTGAGCAGTTCTTC.

The chain combines TRBV28 with TRBJ2-5; no clear D gene. The germline CDR1 and CDR2 sequences are MDHEN and SYDVKM. V was clipped by 6 bases and J by 4 bases, with 6 bases between them. The length of the CDR3 is 11 residues. CDR3 DNA sequence: TGTGCCAGCAGACTACTAGAGACCCAGTACTTC. Its translation: CASRLLETQYF.

The chain is built from TRBV9 and TRBJ2-3; 9 bases are a match to TRBD2. J gave up 0 bases and V 3 bases, and 5 bases lay outside the gene matches. Germline V gives CDR1 SGDLS, CDR2 YYNGEE. The CDR3 covers 16 residues. In nucleotides, the CDR3 is TGTGCCAGCAGCGGGGAGCGGGGGGTTAGCACAGATACGCAGTATTTT. Its translation: CASSGERGVSTDTQYF.